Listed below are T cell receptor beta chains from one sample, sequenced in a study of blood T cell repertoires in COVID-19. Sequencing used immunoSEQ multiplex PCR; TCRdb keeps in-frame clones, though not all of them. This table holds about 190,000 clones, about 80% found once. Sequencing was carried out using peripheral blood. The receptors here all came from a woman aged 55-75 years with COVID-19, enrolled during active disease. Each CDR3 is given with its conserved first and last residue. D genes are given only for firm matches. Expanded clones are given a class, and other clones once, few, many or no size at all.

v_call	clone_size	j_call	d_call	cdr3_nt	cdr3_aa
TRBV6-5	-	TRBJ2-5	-	TGTGCCAGCAGTACCCTACCCGAGACCCAGTACTTC	CASSTLPETQYF
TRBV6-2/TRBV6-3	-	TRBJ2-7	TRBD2	TGTGCCAGCAGTTACTCTGCTAGCGGGGACTACGAGCAGTACTTC	CASSYSASGDYEQYF
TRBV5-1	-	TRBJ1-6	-	TGCGCCAGCAGCTTGAGTCCGGGAACTGGTGTTAATTCACCCCTCCACTTT	CASSLSPGTGVNSPLHF
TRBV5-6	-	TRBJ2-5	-	TGTGCCAGCAGCTTGGGTACTTTTCAAGAGACCCAGTACTTC	CASSLGTFQETQYF
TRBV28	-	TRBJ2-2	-	TGTGCCAGCAGGTATGGTCTAGGCGAAGGAGCCGGGGAGCTGTTTTTT	CASRYGLGEGAGELFF
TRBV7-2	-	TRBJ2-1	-	TGTGCCAGCAGCCCAACCGGGACTTCATACAATGAGCAGTTCTTC	CASSPTGTSYNEQFF
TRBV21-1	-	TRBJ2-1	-	TGTGCCAGCAGCAATAGGGCTAGCTGGGAGTTATACAATGAGCAGTTCTTC	CASSNRASWELYNEQFF
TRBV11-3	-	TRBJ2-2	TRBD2	TGTGCCAGCAGCTCCAGGACTAGCGGGACCGGGGAGCTGTTTTTT	CASSSRTSGTGELFF
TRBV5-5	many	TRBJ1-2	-	TGTGCCAGCAGCTTGGCCCAGGGCCGCGACTATGGCTACACCTTC	CASSLAQGRDYGYTF
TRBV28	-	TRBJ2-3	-	TGTGCCAGCAGTTTCCAAGATACGCAGTATTTT	CASSFQDTQYF
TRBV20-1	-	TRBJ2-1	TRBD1	TGCAGTGCTAAAGACAGGGTTGAGCAGTTCTTC	CSAKDRVEQFF
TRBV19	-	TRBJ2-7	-	TGTGCCAGTAGCGTGCACTTTAACTACGAGCAGTACTTC	CASSVHFNYEQYF
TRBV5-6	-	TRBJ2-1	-	TGTGCCAGCAGCCTGCCACTAGCTAAAGGGGTCTTTCACGGTGAGCAGTTCTTC	CASSLPLAKGVFHGEQFF
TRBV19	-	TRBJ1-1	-	TGTGCCAATAGTATGGGCAGGGTCAGCGCTGAAGCTTTCTTT	CANSMGRVSAEAFF
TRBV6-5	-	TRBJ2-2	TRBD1	TGTGCCAGTTACAGGGGTGTGGCCGGGGAGCTGTTTTTT	CASYRGVAGELFF
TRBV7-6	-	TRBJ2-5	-	TGTGCCAGCAGCCATTTTCCGCGGGGGCGCCAAGAGACCCAGTACTTC	CASSHFPRGRQETQYF
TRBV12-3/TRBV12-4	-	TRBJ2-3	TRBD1	TGTGCCAGCAGTTTAGCTCAGGGGGCTACGCAGTATTTT	CASSLAQGATQYF
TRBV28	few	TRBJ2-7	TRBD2	TGTGCCAGCAGACCAGCGGGAGGCCGCTCCTACGAGCAGTACTTC	CASRPAGGRSYEQYF
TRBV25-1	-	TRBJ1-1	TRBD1	TGTGCCAGCACCGCTCAGGGGGGCGCGAACACTGAAGCTTTCTTT	CASTAQGGANTEAFF
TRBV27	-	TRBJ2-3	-	TGTGCCAGCAGTTCTACAGGAGAGGTCCCAGATACGCAGTATTTT	CASSSTGEVPDTQYF
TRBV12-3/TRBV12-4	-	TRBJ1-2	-	TGTGCCAGCAGTTCTCAGGGGTACTATGGCTACACCTTC	CASSSQGYYGYTF
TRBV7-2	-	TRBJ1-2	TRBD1	TGTGCCAGCAGCTTAGGGGACAGAGATGGCTACACCTTC	CASSLGDRDGYTF
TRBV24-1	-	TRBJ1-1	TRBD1	TGTGCCACCAGTGATTTGCAGGGGGTTGAAGCTTTCTTT	CATSDLQGVEAFF
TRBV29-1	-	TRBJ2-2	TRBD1	TGCAGCGTTGGACACAACAGGGGGTCTGGCGGGGAGCTGTTTTTT	CSVGHNRGSGGELFF
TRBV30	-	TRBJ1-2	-	TGTGCCTGGAGTGGCCCGACAGGTTGGGGCTACACCTTC	CAWSGPTGWGYTF
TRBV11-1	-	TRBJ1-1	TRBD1	TGTGCCAGCAGCTCGCGACAGGGGAGGACTGAAGCTTTCTTT	CASSSRQGRTEAFF
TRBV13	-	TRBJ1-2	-	TGTGCCAGCAGCTTAGGCCGGAGGGGCGTCAGTGGCTACACCTTC	CASSLGRRGVSGYTF
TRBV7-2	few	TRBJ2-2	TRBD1	TGTGCCAGCAGCCGTGTAGGACAGGGGATGGGGGAGCTGTTTTTT	CASSRVGQGMGELFF
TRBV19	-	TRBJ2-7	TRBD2	TGTGCCAGTAGTATTCCATTGGGACTAGCGGGTTACGAGCAGTACTTC	CASSIPLGLAGYEQYF
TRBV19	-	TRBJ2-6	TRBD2	TGTGCCAGTAGTGTTAGCGGGGGCGTCTCTGGGGCCAACGTCCTGACTTTC	CASSVSGGVSGANVLTF
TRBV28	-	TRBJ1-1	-	TGTGCCAGCAGTTCAGACAGGAAAGGCACTGAAGCTTTCTTT	CASSSDRKGTEAFF
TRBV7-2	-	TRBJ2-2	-	TGTGCCAGCAGCTTGGGATGGGGAGGTGGGACCGGGGAGCTGTTTTTT	CASSLGWGGGTGELFF
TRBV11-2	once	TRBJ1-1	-	TGTGCCAGCAGCTTAGCTGCGTCAGGCGATATGAACACTGAAGCTTTCTTT	CASSLAASGDMNTEAFF
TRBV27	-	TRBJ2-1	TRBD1	TGTGCCAGCAGTTTAACGGCATCCCTGACAGGGGGGAATGAGCAGTTCTTC	CASSLTASLTGGNEQFF
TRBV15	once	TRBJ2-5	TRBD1	TGTGCCACCAGCAGGACTCTGGGACAGGGAGGCGAGACCCAGTACTTC	CATSRTLGQGGETQYF
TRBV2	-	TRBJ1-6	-	TGTGCCAGCAGTCCCTCGACAGGCAGCTATAATTCACCCCTCCACTTT	CASSPSTGSYNSPLHF
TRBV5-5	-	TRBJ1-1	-	TGTGCCAGCACCACGGTGATGAACACTGAAGCTTTCTTT	CASTTVMNTEAFF
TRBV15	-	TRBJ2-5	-	TGTGCCACCAGCAGAGAAAGGGGACTCCAAGAGACCCAGTACTTC	CATSRERGLQETQYF
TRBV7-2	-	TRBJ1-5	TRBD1	TGTGCCAGCAGCTTCCGGACAGGTGATGATCAGCCCCAGCATTTT	CASSFRTGDDQPQHF
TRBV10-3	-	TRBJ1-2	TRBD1	TGTGCCATCAGGGCACCGGGACAGGGGGCAAAGGGCTATGGCTACACCTTC	CAIRAPGQGAKGYGYTF
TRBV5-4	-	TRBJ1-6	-	TGTGCCAGCAGCTTGAGGCAGCCTGGGCCCGGATCACCCCTCCACTTT	CASSLRQPGPGSPLHF